This T cell receptor (beta chain) was observed in a study of T cells expressing NK-cell markers. Study details: Sequencing of TCR beta repertoires drew on sorted CD3+CD56+NKG2C+, CD3+CD56+NKG2C- and CD3+CD56-NKG2C+ T cells.

A remark on this clonotype: The antigen is unknown.

The CDR3 is 15 residues long. Germline assignment: CDR1 SGHRS and CDR2 YFSETQ. Findings of the study overall: A handful of donors showed these clonotypes also leading the CD3+CD56-NKG2C+ fraction.

TCRdb reprocessed the 5' RACE reads and reports one entry per CDR3 protein, with no DNA. This table holds some 450,000 distinct CDR3 sequences. The chain has TRBV5-1 and TRBJ2-5; without DNA, the TCRdb call of TRBD2 cannot be checked. The material sequenced was blood T cells: a sorted CD56 or NKG2C T cell subset, CD4+ or CD8+ T cells, or bulk PBMC T cells (not recorded which). The source is a woman between 18 and 70 years old in good health. CDR3 in amino acids: CASSWAGTSGETQYF.